A selection of T cell receptor beta chains follows, all from one sample in a study of cytomegalovirus exposure and HLA in healthy donors. Clones were read by immunoSEQ multiplex PCR, and TCRdb kept only the in-frame ones, dropping some. The profile shows about 120,000 clones, about 69% of them singletons. The sample comprised PBMCs. The receptors come from a woman aged 18-30 years in good health and CMV-seronegative. The CDR3 runs from the conserved cysteine through the conserved F or W. A D gene is named only where the DNA matches it firmly. Clone size is stated in some rows and not others, as once, few, many or a class when expanded.

V,J,size,D,CDR3,DNA
TRBV14,TRBJ1-2,NA,NA,CASSQSNYGYTF,TGTGCCAGCAGCCAAAGCAACTATGGCTACACCTTC
TRBV28,TRBJ1-5,NA,NA,CASSSTGYSNQPQHF,TGTGCCAGCAGTTCGACAGGTTATAGCAATCAGCCCCAGCATTTT
TRBV30,TRBJ1-4,NA,TRBD1,CAWKGTGAGKLFF,TGTGCCTGGAAGGGTACAGGGGCCGGAAAACTGTTTTTT
TRBV18,TRBJ1-5,NA,NA,CASSPEGQPQHF,TGTGCCAGCTCACCAGAGGGTCAGCCCCAGCATTTT
TRBV27,TRBJ2-5,NA,TRBD2,CASSLGTSGGETQYF,TGTGCCAGCAGTTTGGGGACTAGCGGGGGAGAGACCCAGTACTTC
TRBV5-6,TRBJ1-1,NA,NA,CASTRTVNTEAFF,TGTGCCAGCACCCGGACAGTCAACACTGAAGCTTTCTTT
TRBV28,TRBJ1-1,few,TRBD1,CASSLNYRGNTEAFF,TGTGCCAGCAGTTTAAACTACAGGGGCAACACTGAAGCTTTCTTT
TRBV7-8,TRBJ1-2,NA,NA,CASSIFTGHYGYTF,TGTGCCAGCAGCATCTTTACGGGTCACTATGGCTACACCTTC
TRBV6-4,TRBJ2-7,NA,TRBD1,CASRTGQRDNEQYF,TGTGCCAGCAGGACGGGACAGAGGGACAACGAGCAGTACTTC
TRBV5-1,TRBJ2-7,NA,NA,CASSFPGAYEQYF,TGCGCCAGCAGCTTCCCAGGGGCCTACGAGCAGTACTTC
TRBV7-2,TRBJ2-6,NA,NA,CASSSDRLNVLTF,TGTGCCAGCAGCTCTGACAGACTCAACGTCCTGACTTTC
TRBV28,TRBJ2-3,NA,TRBD2,CASGREGGSTDTQYF,TGTGCCAGCGGAAGGGAGGGCGGGAGCACAGATACGCAGTATTTT
TRBV6-5,TRBJ2-7,NA,TRBD2,CASSYGRGSGNEQYF,TGTGCCAGCAGTTACGGTCGGGGGAGCGGGAACGAGCAGTACTTC
TRBV5-4,TRBJ1-6,NA,TRBD1,CASSPTPGQVNSPLHF,TGTGCCAGCAGCCCGACTCCGGGACAGGTGAATTCACCCCTCCACTTT
TRBV6-1,TRBJ1-5,NA,NA,CASSESYQPQHF,TGTGCCAGCAGTGAAAGCTATCAGCCCCAGCATTTT
TRBV4-1,TRBJ1-2,NA,NA,CASSQEQGPYGYTF,TGCGCCAGCAGCCAAGAACAGGGCCCGTATGGCTACACCTTC
TRBV5-6,TRBJ1-1,once,TRBD1,CASSSQGAGSAFF,TGTGCCAGCAGCTCACAGGGGGCGGGTTCGGCTTTCTTT
TRBV13,TRBJ1-1,NA,NA,CASSQTRGTEAFF,TGTGCCAGCAGCCAGACCCGGGGCACTGAAGCTTTCTTT
TRBV7-6,TRBJ1-1,NA,TRBD1,CASSLGGGQGSTEAFF,TGTGCCAGCAGCTTAGGCGGGGGACAGGGGTCCACTGAAGCTTTCTTT
TRBV7-9,TRBJ1-2,NA,NA,CASSLGNRDDYTF,TGTGCCAGCAGCTTAGGAAACAGGGACGACTACACCTTC
TRBV7-2,TRBJ2-3,NA,NA,CASSLGGTSTDTQYF,TGTGCCAGCAGCTTAGGGGGGACTAGCACAGATACGCAGTATTTT
TRBV6-5,TRBJ2-5,NA,NA,CASTQAGLQTQYF,TGTGCCAGCACCCAGGCAGGGCTGCAGACCCAGTACTTC
TRBV19,TRBJ1-5,few,NA,CASSHVGPRNQPQHF,TGTGCCAGTAGTCACGTCGGTCCTAGGAATCAGCCCCAGCATTTT
TRBV18,TRBJ1-3,NA,NA,CASSPVLRTETHSGNTIYF,TGTGCCAGCTCACCAGTTCTCAGGACAGAGACCCACTCTGGAAACACCATATATTTT
TRBV6-5,TRBJ1-5,NA,TRBD1,CASSSSDRVGQPQHF,TGTGCCAGCAGTTCCTCGGACAGGGTAGGTCAGCCCCAGCATTTT
TRBV6-6,TRBJ1-1,few,NA,CASSYSSGDTEAFF,TGTGCCAGCAGTTACTCGTCGGGGGACACTGAAGCTTTCTTT
TRBV10-3,TRBJ1-1,NA,NA,CAIKSGDTEAFF,TGTGCCATCAAGTCGGGGGACACTGAAGCTTTCTTT
TRBV6-5,TRBJ1-1,NA,NA,CASSYSYRNTEAFF,TGTGCCAGCAGTTACTCCTACAGAAACACTGAAGCTTTCTTT
TRBV18,TRBJ2-7,once,NA,CASSPGDSKTYEQYF,TGTGCCAGCTCACCAGGAGACAGCAAAACTTACGAGCAGTACTTC
TRBV19,TRBJ2-1,NA,NA,CASSRGSTNNEQFF,TGTGCCAGTAGCCGGGGATCGACTAACAATGAGCAGTTCTTC